The 10 T cell receptor beta chains in this list originate from one sample, sequenced in a study of beta chain features in type 1 diabetes (dated 2018 in TCRdb). Libraries were prepared through the immunoSEQ multiplex PCR assay. The entire amount of isolated RNA was reverse transcribed using the High Capacity cDNA Reverse Transcription Kit, so the sequenced TCRB transcripts were expressed ones. This immuneACCESS table, as held by TCRdb, lists in-frame sequences with V and J called but not all clones. Of the missing ones, under half trace to an unresolved V gene in checked studies; the others have no known cause. The sample table contains roughly 300,000 clones; only one count was recorded for approximately 15% of them. The top ten clonotypes cover 5.5% to 7.5% of the sample. Sequenced: central memory CD4+ T cells from blood. These receptors were collected from a man aged 25-45 years in good health.

This clone was observed a handful of times. The chain joins TRBV29-1 to TRBJ1-2; no definite D call. Germline V gene lookup returns CDR1 SQVTM and CDR2 ANQGSEA. This CDR3 contains 13 residues. Trimming pared 0 bases from V and 1 base from J, leaving 6 bases between. CDR3 sequence (DNA): TGCAGCGTTGAAGAGGGGTTTAACTATGGCTACACCTTC. Its protein is CSVEEGFNYGYTF.

This clone was seen only a few times. The rearrangement links TRBV21-1 to TRBJ2-7; TRBD2 is taken as the D call from the table, unchecked against the DNA. TRBV21-1 is a pseudogene locus. This CDR3 contains 13 residues. CDR3 amino acids: CASSKAEGYEQYF. CDR3 coding DNA: TGTGCCAGCAGCAAAGCCGAGGGTTACGAGCAGTACTTC.

This chain uses TRBV4-3 with TRBJ1-2; TRBD1 might be the D (6 bases). Germline V gives CDR1 LGHNA, CDR2 YSLEER. The CDR3 length is 18 residues. The V end lost 0 bases, the J end lost 5 bases, and 22 bases lay between the germline ends. The CDR3 protein is CASSQDPRRAGQLYGYTF. The CDR3 DNA reads as TGCGCCAGCAGCCAAGATCCGCGGCGGGCCGGACAGCTGTATGGCTACACCTTC.

This clone was seen a handful of times. This may arise from a read error, as a much more abundant clone is one base away. This chain connects TRBV14 to TRBJ2-3; D is undetermined. CDR1 SGHDN and CDR2 FVKESK come from the germline V gene. V lost 3 bases and J lost 3, with 1 base in between. This CDR3 spans 11 amino acids. CDR3 sequence (DNA): TGTGCCAGCAGCCATACAGATACGCAGTATTTT. Translation gives CASSHTDTQYF.

This clone has a handful of counts. The chain employs TRBV18 and TRBJ2-3, with 8 bases fitting TRBD2. The CDR3 has 15 amino acids. Trimming cost V 6 bases and J 2 bases; bases outside gene matches: 7. Germline V gene sequence: CDR1 KGHSH, CDR2 LQKENI. The CDR3 sequence is CASSPGLATTDTQYF. The CDR3 DNA reads as TGTGCCAGCTCCCCAGGACTAGCTACCACAGATACGCAGTATTTT.

This clone was counted a few times. J is TRBJ2-2 and V is TRBV7-2; 7 nucleotides line up with TRBD1. The CDR3 runs 14 residues. Trimming removed 5 bases from V and 4 bases from J; junction bases left unmatched: 4. Germline V lookup: CDR1 SGHTA, CDR2 FQGNSA. The CDR3 loop is CASSMRQGTGELFF. CDR3 nucleotides: TGTGCCAGCAGCATGAGACAGGGCACCGGGGAGCTGTTTTTT.

V is TRBV6-5 and J is TRBJ2-5; possible D gene TRBD1, 6 bases. V was cut by 8 bases and J by 5 bases, with 15 bases left in between. Per germline, CDR1 MNHEY and CDR2 SVGAGI. CDR3 length: 13 amino acids. The CDR3 region is CASRSGVGETQYF. The CDR3 nucleotides read TGTGCCAGCCGGTCAGGGGTTGGTGAGACCCAGTACTTC.

This rearrangement joins TRBV7-2 to TRBJ2-7, with a weak D call TRBD1 (5 bases). From germline, CDR1 is SGHTA and CDR2 FQGNSA. CDR3 size: 14 residues. Trimming pared 4 bases from V and 7 bases from J, leaving 17 bases between. The CDR3 region has the DNA TGTGCCAGCAGCTCAGCTGGGGCCCTGAGGGAGCAGTACTTC. Encoded protein: CASSSAGALREQYF.

This clone was picked up many times. The chain has TRBV9 and TRBJ2-5; D unclear. With 1 base removed from V and 1 base from J, the gap between germline ends came to 5 bases. The CDR3 contains 13 residues. The V gene's germline CDR1 is SGDLS and CDR2 YYNGEE. In nucleotides, the CDR3 is TGTGCCAGCAGCGTAAGGAGCCAAGAGACCCAGTACTTC. The encoded protein is CASSVRSQETQYF.

This clone turned up a few times. One end of the junction fails to match germline, which may point to a read error. The chain carries TRBV5-4 and TRBJ1-1; unclear D gene. CDR3 length equals 14 residues. From germline, CDR1 is SGHNT and CDR2 YYREEE (reference sequence). CDR3 DNA sequence: TGTGCCAGCAGCTTGGCCGGTACGAACTCTGAAGCTTTCTTT. It yields the protein CASSLAGTNSEAFF.